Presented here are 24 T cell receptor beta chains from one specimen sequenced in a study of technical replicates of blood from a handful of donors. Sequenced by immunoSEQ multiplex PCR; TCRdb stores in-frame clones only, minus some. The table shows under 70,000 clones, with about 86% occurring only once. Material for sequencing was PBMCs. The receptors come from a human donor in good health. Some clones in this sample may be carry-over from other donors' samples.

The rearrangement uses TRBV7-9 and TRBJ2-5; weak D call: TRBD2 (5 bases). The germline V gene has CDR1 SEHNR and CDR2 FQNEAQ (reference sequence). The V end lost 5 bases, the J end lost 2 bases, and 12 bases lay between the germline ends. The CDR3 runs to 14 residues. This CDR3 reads CASSLSGPQETQYF. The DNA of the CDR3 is TGTGCCAGCAGCCTAAGCGGTCCTCAAGAGACCCAGTACTTC.

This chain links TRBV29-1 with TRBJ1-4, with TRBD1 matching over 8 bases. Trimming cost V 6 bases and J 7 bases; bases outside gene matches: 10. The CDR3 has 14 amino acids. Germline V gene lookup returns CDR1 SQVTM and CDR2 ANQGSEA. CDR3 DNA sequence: TGCAGCGTATTAAAAGACAGGGGAAGTGAAAAACTGTTTTTT. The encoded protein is CSVLKDRGSEKLFF.

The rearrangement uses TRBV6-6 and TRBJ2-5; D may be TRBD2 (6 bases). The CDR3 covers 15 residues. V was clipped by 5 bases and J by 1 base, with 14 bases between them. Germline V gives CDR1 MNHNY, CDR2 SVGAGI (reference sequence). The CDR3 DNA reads TGTGCCAGCAGTATTACGGGACTCCGCCAAGAGACCCAGTACTTC. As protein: CASSITGLRQETQYF.

Written as DNA, the CDR3 is TGTGCCAGTAGGGACTGGACCTCTGGGGCCAACGTCCTGACTTTC. It specifies CASRDWTSGANVLTF. The genes are TRBV19 and TRBJ2-6; a weak D match, TRBD2 (5 bases). Germline V gene lookup returns CDR1 LNHDA and CDR2 SQIVND (reference sequence). The CDR3 extends over 15 amino acids. With 6 bases removed from V and 0 bases from J, the gap between germline ends came to 9 bases.

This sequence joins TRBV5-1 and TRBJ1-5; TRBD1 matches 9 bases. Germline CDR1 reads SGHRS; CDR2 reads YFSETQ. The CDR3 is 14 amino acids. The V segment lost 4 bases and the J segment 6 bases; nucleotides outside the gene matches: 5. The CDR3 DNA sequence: TGCGCCAGCAGCCCTGGGACAGGGTCTCAGCCCCAGCATTTT. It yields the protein CASSPGTGSQPQHF. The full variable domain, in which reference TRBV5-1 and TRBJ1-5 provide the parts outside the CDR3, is KAGVTQTPRYLIKTRGQQVTLSCSPISGHRSVSWYQQTPGQGLQFLFEYFSETQRNKGNFPGRFSGRQFSNSRSEMNVSTLELGDSALYLCASSPGTGSQPQHFGDGTRLSIL.

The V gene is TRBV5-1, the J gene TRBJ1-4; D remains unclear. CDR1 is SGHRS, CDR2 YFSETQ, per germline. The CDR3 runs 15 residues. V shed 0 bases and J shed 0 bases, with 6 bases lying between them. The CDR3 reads CASSLGSATNEKLFF. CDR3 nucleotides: TGCGCCAGCAGCTTGGGGTCAGCAACTAATGAAAAACTGTTTTTT. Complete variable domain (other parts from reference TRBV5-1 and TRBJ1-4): KAGVTQTPRYLIKTRGQQVTLSCSPISGHRSVSWYQQTPGQGLQFLFEYFSETQRNKGNFPGRFSGRQFSNSRSEMNVSTLELGDSALYLCASSLGSATNEKLFFGSGTQLSVL.

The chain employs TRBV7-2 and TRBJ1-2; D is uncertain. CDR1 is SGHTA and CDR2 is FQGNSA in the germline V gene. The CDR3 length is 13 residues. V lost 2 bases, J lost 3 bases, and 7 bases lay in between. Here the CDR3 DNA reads TGTGCCAGCAGCTTACGCCGGGACTATGGCTACACCTTC. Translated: CASSLRRDYGYTF.

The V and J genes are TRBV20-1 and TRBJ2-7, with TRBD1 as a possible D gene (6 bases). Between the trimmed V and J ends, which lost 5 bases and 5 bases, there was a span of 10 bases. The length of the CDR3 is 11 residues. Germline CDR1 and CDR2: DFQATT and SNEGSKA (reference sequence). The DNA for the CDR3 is TGCAGTGCTCCCAGGGGTCACGAGCAGTACTTC. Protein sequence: CSAPRGHEQYF.

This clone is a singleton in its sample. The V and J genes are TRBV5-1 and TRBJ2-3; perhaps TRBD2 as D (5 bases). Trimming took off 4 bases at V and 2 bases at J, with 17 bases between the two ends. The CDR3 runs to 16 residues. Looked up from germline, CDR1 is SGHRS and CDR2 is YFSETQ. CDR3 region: CASSAGLGQVTDTQYF. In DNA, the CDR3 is TGCGCCAGCAGCGCGGGTCTAGGTCAGGTCACAGATACGCAGTATTTT. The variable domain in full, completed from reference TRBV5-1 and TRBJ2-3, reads KAGVTQTPRYLIKTRGQQVTLSCSPISGHRSVSWYQQTPGQGLQFLFEYFSETQRNKGNFPGRFSGRQFSNSRSEMNVSTLELGDSALYLCASSAGLGQVTDTQYFGPGTRLTVL.

The CDR3 loop reads CASSLERESYNEQFF. CDR3 DNA sequence: TGTGCCAGCAGCTTAGAACGGGAGAGCTACAATGAGCAGTTCTTC. The V gene is TRBV7-2, the J gene TRBJ2-1, with D tentatively TRBD2 (6 bases). Trimming removed 1 base from V and 3 bases from J, with 10 bases in between. Germline V gene sequence: CDR1 SGHTA, CDR2 FQGNSA. The CDR3 sequence is 15 residues long.

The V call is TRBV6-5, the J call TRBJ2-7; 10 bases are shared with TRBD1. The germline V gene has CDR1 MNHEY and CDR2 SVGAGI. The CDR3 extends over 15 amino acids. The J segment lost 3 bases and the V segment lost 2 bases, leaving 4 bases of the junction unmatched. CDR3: CASSYADRGIYEQYF. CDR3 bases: TGTGCCAGCAGTTACGCGGACAGGGGGATCTACGAGCAGTACTTC.

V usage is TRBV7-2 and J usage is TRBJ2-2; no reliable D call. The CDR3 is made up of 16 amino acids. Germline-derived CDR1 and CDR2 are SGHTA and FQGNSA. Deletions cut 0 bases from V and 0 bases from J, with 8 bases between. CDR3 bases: TGTGCCAGCAGCTTAGCCCGACTTTCGAACACCGGGGAGCTGTTTTTT. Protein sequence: CASSLARLSNTGELFF.

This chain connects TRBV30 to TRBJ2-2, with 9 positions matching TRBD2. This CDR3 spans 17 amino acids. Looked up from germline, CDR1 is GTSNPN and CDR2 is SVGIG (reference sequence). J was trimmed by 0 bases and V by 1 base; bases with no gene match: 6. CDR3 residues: CAWSGRTSAANTGELFF. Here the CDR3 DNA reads TGTGCCTGGAGTGGCCGGACTAGCGCTGCGAACACCGGGGAGCTGTTTTTT.

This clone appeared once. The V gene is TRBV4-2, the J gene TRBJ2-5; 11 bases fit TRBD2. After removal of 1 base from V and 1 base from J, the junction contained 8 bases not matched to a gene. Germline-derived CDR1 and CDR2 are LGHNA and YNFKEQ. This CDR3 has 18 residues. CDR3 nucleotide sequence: TGTGCCAGCAGCCAAGTGCTAGCGGGGGGACCTTCCCAAGAGACCCAGTACTTC. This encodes CASSQVLAGGPSQETQYF.

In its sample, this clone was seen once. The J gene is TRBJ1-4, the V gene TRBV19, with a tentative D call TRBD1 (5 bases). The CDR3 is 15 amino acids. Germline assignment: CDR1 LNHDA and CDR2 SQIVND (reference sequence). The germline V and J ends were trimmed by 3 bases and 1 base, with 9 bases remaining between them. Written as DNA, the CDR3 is TGTGCCAGTAGTATGTACAGGAGAACTAATGAAAAACTGTTTTTT. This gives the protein CASSMYRRTNEKLFF.

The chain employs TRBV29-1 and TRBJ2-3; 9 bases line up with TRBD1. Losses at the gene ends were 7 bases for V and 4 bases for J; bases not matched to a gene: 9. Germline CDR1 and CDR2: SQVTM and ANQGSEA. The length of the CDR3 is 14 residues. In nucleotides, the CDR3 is TGCAGCGCCTCGACAGGGGGGGCGGCAGATACGCAGTATTTT. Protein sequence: CSASTGGAADTQYF.

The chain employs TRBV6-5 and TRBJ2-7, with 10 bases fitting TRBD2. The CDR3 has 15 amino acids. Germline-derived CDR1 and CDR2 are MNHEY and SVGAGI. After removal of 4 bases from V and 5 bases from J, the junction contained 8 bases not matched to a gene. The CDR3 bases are TGTGCCAGCAGTTCCCCGGGACTAGCGACTAACGAGCAGTACTTC. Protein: CASSSPGLATNEQYF.

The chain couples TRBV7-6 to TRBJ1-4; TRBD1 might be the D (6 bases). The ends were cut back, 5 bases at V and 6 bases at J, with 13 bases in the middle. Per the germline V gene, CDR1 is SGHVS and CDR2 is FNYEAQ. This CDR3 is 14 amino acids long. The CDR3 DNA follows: TGTGCCAGCAGCCCGGAGTCAGGGGATGAAAAACTGTTTTTT. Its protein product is CASSPESGDEKLFF. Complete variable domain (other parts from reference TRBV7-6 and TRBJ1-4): GAGVSQSPRYKVTKRGQDVALRCDPISGHVSLYWYRQALGQGPEFLTYFNYEAQQDKSGLPNDRFSAERPEGSISTLTIQRTEQRDSAMYRCASSPESGDEKLFFGSGTQLSVL.

The chain's CDR3 is CAWSVLGGRGTGELFF. CDR3 nucleotide sequence: TGTGCCTGGAGTGTACTCGGCGGGAGGGGGACCGGGGAGCTGTTTTTT. V gene TRBV30 combines with J gene TRBJ2-2; 9 nucleotides agree with TRBD2. Germline lookup yields CDR1 GTSNPN and CDR2 SVGIG (reference sequence). The V and J ends lost 0 bases and 5 bases, in that order; junction bases with no gene match: 7. CDR3 length equals 16 residues.

CDR3 coding DNA: TGCGCCAGCAGCCAAGAAGCCCAGGGTGGCAATTCACCCCTCCACTTT. It encodes CASSQEAQGGNSPLHF. The rearrangement uses TRBV4-3 and TRBJ1-6; TRBD1 is a possible D gene (5 bases). CDR3 size: 16 residues. CDR1 and CDR2 from the germline V gene are LGHNA and YSLEER. Trimming removed 0 bases at V and 7 bases at J, with 13 bases between.

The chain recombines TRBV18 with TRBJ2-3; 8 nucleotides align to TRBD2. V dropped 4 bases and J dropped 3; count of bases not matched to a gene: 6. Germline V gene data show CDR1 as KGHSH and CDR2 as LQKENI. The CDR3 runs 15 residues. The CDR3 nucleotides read TGTGCCAGCTCACTGCGGGAGGTTAGAACAGATACGCAGTATTTT. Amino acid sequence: CASSLREVRTDTQYF.

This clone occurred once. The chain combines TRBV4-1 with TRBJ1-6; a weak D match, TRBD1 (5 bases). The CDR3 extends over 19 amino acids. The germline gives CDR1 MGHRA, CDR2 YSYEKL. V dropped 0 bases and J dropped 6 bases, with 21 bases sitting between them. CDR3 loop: CASSQDPSLWGGRNSPLHF. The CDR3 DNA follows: TGCGCCAGCAGCCAAGATCCTTCCCTTTGGGGGGGACGTAATTCACCCCTCCACTTT.

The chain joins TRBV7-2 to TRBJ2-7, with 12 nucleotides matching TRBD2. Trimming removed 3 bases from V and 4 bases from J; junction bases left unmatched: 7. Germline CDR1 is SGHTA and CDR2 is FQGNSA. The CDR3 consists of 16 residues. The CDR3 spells CASSFYETSGSYEQYF. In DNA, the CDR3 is TGTGCCAGCAGCTTCTACGAGACTAGCGGGAGTTACGAGCAGTACTTC. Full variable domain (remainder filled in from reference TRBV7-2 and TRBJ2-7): GAGVSQSPSNKVTEKGKDVELRCDPISGHTALYWYRQSLGQGLEFLIYFQGNSAPDKSGLPSDRFSAERTGGSVSTLTIQRTQQEDSAVYLCASSFYETSGSYEQYFGPGTRLTVT.

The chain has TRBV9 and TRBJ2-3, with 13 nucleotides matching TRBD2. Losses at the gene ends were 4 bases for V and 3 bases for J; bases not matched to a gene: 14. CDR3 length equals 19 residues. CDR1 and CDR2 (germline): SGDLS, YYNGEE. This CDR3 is CASSTRSGTSGVGTDTQYF. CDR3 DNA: TGTGCCAGCAGCACTAGATCCGGGACTAGCGGGGTAGGGACAGATACGCAGTATTTT. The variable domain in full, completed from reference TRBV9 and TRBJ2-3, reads DSGVTQTPKHLITATGQRVTLRCSPRSGDLSVYWYQQSLDQGLQFLIQYYNGEERAKGNILERFSAQQFPDLHSELNLSSLELGDSALYFCASSTRSGTSGVGTDTQYFGPGTRLTVL.